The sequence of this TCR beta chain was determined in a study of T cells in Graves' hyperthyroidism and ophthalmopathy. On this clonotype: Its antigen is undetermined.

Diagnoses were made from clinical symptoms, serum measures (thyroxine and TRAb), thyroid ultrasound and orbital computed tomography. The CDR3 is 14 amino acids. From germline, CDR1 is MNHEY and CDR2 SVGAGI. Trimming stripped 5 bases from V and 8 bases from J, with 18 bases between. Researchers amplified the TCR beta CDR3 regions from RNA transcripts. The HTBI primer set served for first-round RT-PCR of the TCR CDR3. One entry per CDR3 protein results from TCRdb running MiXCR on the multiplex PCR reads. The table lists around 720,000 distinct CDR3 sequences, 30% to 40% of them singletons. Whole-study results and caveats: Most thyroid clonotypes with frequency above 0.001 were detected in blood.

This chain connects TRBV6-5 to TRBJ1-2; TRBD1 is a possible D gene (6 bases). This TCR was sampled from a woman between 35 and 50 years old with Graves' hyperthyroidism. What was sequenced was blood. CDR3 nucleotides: TGTGCCAGCAGTAGACTCCAGGGGTTGGGCGGCTACACCTTC. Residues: CASSRLQGLGGYTF.